A selection of T cell receptor beta chains follows, all from one sample in a study of OX40 agonist ivuxolimab in advanced cancers. TCRdb's copy holds only in-frame clones and misses some; the assay was immunoSEQ multiplex PCR. The sample lists fewer than 45,000 clones, roughly 89% occurring once. The sample was CD4+ or CD8+ T cells sorted from blood, taken in a trial of the OX40 agonist ivuxolimab. The receptors shown here come from an adult with an advanced solid tumor such as melanoma, head and neck, liver or kidney cancer. Both conserved end residues are part of each CDR3. Fields, in order: D gene, clone size, V gene, J gene, CDR3 DNA, CDR3 protein. The D gene is left open where the match is weak. Size tells how often a clone was seen (once, few, many) or the class of an expanded clone, and some rows leave it out.

-	-	TRBV28	TRBJ2-2	TGTGCCAGCAGGGAGGGTACCGGGGAGCTGTTTTTT	CASREGTGELFF
-	-	TRBV4-2	TRBJ2-1	TGTGCCAGCAGCCACGACACTTGGGGGAATGAGCAGTTCTTC	CASSHDTWGNEQFF
-	once	TRBV4-3	TRBJ1-4	TGCGCCAGCAGCCAAAAAACAACTAATGAAAAACTGTTTTTT	CASSQKTTNEKLFF
-	-	TRBV6-6	TRBJ1-4	TGTGCCAGCAGTTCCCTAGGAAATGAAAAACTGTTTTTT	CASSSLGNEKLFF
-	-	TRBV27	TRBJ2-1	TGTGCCAGCAACAAACCACTAGTGGGGCACAATGAGCAGTTCTTC	CASNKPLVGHNEQFF
-	-	TRBV4-1	TRBJ2-2	TGCGCCAGCCGCGTGGGAGAGGGGAGTTCCCAAGCTGGGGAGCTGTTTTTT	CASRVGEGSSQAGELFF
-	-	TRBV5-1	TRBJ1-1	TGCGCCAGCAGCCTTGACAGCCCCTTGAACACTGAAGCTTTCTTT	CASSLDSPLNTEAFF
-	-	TRBV19	TRBJ2-5	TGTGCCAGCGCTAAGCGGTTGACGGCCTCTGCTGAGACCCAGTACTTC	CASAKRLTASAETQYF
TRBD1	few	TRBV4-2	TRBJ2-2	TGTGCCAGCAGCACAACAGGGGGAAACGGGGAGCTGTTTTTT	CASSTTGGNGELFF
-	few	TRBV10-3	TRBJ1-4	TGTGCCATCCCCGGGTTTGGGGGAAAACTGTTTTTT	CAIPGFGGKLFF
TRBD1	-	TRBV18	TRBJ2-5	TGTGCCAGCTCACCGGGACAGCCAAGAGGGACCCAGTACTTC	CASSPGQPRGTQYF
-	-	TRBV6-1	TRBJ2-7	TGTGCCAGCAGAAGACCCGGATACACCTCCTACGAGCAGTACTTC	CASRRPGYTSYEQYF
-	-	TRBV7-9	TRBJ1-1	TGTGCCGCGGGGAGGGGCGGAACAGGGAACACTGAAGCTTTCTTT	CAAGRGGTGNTEAFF
TRBD1	-	TRBV10-3	TRBJ2-3	TGTGCCATCAAGTCCGGACAGGGAAAGACAGATACGCAGTATTTT	CAIKSGQGKTDTQYF
-	-	TRBV19	TRBJ1-1	TGTGCCAGTAGACCCCGCGGACGGACGATGAACACTGAAGCTTTCTTT	CASRPRGRTMNTEAFF
-	-	TRBV6-6	TRBJ2-5	TGTGCCAGCAGTTACTTGACAAACAGGGAGACCCAGTACTTC	CASSYLTNRETQYF
-	once	TRBV18	TRBJ1-2	TGTGCCAGCTCACCAGGACAGAGTGGAGGCTACACCTTC	CASSPGQSGGYTF
-	-	TRBV11-2	TRBJ1-1	TGTGCCAGCAGCTTAGCGGGGGCGGCAGGAGCTTTCTTT	CASSLAGAAGAFF
-	once	TRBV10-1	TRBJ2-1	TGCGCCAGCCCCTCAGGGTTGGAAGAAGAGCAGTTCTTC	CASPSGLEEEQFF
TRBD1	-	TRBV4-1	TRBJ1-5	TGCGCCAGCAGCCACTTGACAGGGGGCCCTTCGACTAGCAATCAGCCCCAGCATTTT	CASSHLTGGPSTSNQPQHF
-	-	TRBV7-8	TRBJ1-1	TGTGCCAGCAGCTTAGGCCCCGGGTGGGGCATTGGCACTGAAGCTTTCTTT	CASSLGPGWGIGTEAFF
-	-	TRBV7-3	TRBJ1-1	TGTGCCAGCAGCCCCTCTCGGGAGAACACTGAAGCTTTCTTT	CASSPSRENTEAFF
-	-	TRBV7-2	TRBJ1-1	TGTGCCAGCAGCTTAGAGTGGGGGTTCGAAGCTTTCTTT	CASSLEWGFEAFF
-	-	TRBV2	TRBJ1-1	TGTGCCAGCAGTTCCCGATTGAACACTGAAGCTTTCTTT	CASSSRLNTEAFF